This T cell receptor beta chain stems from a study of response to subunit inactivated influenza vaccine. The study, taken as a whole, reports: Authors suggested each seasonal influenza vaccination recruits few new T cells.

TCRdb passed the RT-PCR reads through MiXCR, listing each CDR3 protein once. The sample includes roughly 700,000 distinct CDR3 sequences, approximately 13% of them seen just once. V was trimmed by 2 bases and J by 5 bases, leaving 12 bases between them. The CDR3 totals 15 residues. This clonotype was observed once. Its matching antigen is unknown. The rearrangement uses TRBV12-3 or TRBV12-4 and TRBJ2-2, with D perhaps matching TRBD1 (6 bases). The TCR originated in a man in his forties or fifties who received an inactivated influenza vaccine. The sample was PBMCs from blood, taken around 14 days before vaccination. CDR3: CASSLLGAVTGELFF. CDR3 nucleotides: TGTGCCAGCAGTTTATTGGGGGCAGTTACCGGGGAGCTGTTTTTT.